The clone carrying this T cell receptor (beta chain) was detected ten times or more. Its antigen remains unidentified. Whenever a sequencing run was performed, it yielded over 180 million TCR-beta sequences from 15-18 subjects. TCRdb recomputed calls from the 5' RACE reads with MiXCR, one row per CDR3 protein. This sample yields about 48,000 distinct CDR3 sequences, of which about 26% are seen a single time; more than 20% belongs to the top ten. Healthy controls consisted of blood bank volunteers in Maryland, USA. This entry belongs to a study of neurological immune-mediated disorders. Findings and caveats of the study: In HTLV-1-associated myelopathy, TCR clonal expansion was greatest, whereas multiple sclerosis had the least, falling below healthy controls.

Germline loops: CDR1 SGHTA, CDR2 FQGNSA. There are 15 residues in the CDR3. Trimming cost V 5 bases and J 4 bases, with 16 bases left between them. The source is a woman in her 70s in good health. The specimen was PBMCs. The genes are TRBV7-2 and TRBJ2-3; a possible D gene is TRBD2 (5 bases). CDR3 coding DNA: TGTGCCAGCAGCACCTATTGGGGAGCCCCAGATACGCAGTATTTT. This translates into CASSTYWGAPDTQYF.